The sequence of this T cell receptor beta chain was determined in a study of graft-versus-host responses after intestinal transplantation. Only in-frame clones appear in the TCRdb table, and some are missing; sequencing was by immunoSEQ multiplex PCR. The sample comprises roughly 13,000 clones, around 30% of which are singletons, and roughly 2.8% rests with the top ten. The culture paired approximately 200,000 irradiated violet-dye-labeled stimulators with approximately 200,000 CFSE-labeled responders. CD3+CD4+ and CD3+CD8+ responders that were proliferating and CFSE-low were sorted post-reaction. Looked up from germline, CDR1 is MNHEY and CDR2 is SVGAGI. This CDR3 is built from 14 residues. V was trimmed by 3 bases and J by 8 bases, leaving 11 bases between them.

The chain has TRBV6-5 and TRBJ1-6; D is unresolved. Sequencing used alloreactive CD8+ T cells from a mixed lymphocyte reaction culture, obtained before intestinal transplant. Subset noted: CFSE-low proliferating T cells sorted from roughly six-day pre-transplant mixed lymphocyte reaction (GvH or HvG direction). The clonotype was recovered from a human patient who received an intestinal transplant. CDR3 in DNA: TGTGCCAGCAGTTATGAACGTATCTATTCACCCCTCCACTTT. It specifies CASSYERIYSPLHF.